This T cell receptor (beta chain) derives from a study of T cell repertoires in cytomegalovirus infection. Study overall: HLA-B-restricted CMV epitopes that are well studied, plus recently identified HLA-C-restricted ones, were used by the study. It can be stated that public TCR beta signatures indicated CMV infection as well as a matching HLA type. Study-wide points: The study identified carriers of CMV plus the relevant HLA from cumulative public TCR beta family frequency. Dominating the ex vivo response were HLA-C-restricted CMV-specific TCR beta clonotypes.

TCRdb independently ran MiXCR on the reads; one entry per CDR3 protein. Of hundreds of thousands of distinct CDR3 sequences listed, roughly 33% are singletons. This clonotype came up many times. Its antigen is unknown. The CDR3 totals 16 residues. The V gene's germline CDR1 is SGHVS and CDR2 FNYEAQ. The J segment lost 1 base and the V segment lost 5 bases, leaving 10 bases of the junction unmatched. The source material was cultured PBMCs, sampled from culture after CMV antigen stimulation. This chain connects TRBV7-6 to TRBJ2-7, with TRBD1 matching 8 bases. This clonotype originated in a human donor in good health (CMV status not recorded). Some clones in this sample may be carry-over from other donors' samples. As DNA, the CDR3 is TGTGCCAGCAGCCAAACCGCAGGGGGCGCATCCTACGAGCAGTACTTC. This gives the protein CASSQTAGGASYEQYF.